This TCR beta chain was documented in a study of chemoradiotherapy in HPV16-positive cancers. The CDR3 spans 12 residues. Trimming removed 3 bases from V and 5 bases from J, with 9 bases in between. Looked up from germline, CDR1 is SGDLS and CDR2 is YYNGEE. The method was immunoSEQ multiplex PCR; TCRdb's version includes in-frame clones alone and lacks a portion of them. The data contain about 5,400 clones, about 88% of them seen just once; the ten biggest clones take up approximately 2%. The TCR originated in a human donor with HPV-associated anogenital cancer. This sample comprised blood, obtained from a patient who underwent chemoradiotherapy. The chain recombines TRBV9 with TRBJ2-7; a possible D gene is TRBD1 (6 bases). CDR3 loop: CASSGGHNEQYF. The DNA for the CDR3 is TGTGCCAGCAGCGGGGGACACAACGAGCAGTACTTC.